The rows below give T cell receptor beta chains drawn from one sample of a study of blood T cell repertoires in COVID-19. Clones were sequenced by immunoSEQ multiplex PCR, and TCRdb holds only the in-frame ones, with some missing. Found here are fewer than 85,000 clones, approximately 80% of them singletons; the top ten hold about 3.8%. Material for sequencing was peripheral blood. Every receptor here comes from a woman aged 55-70 years with acute or convalescent COVID-19. The CDR3 runs from the conserved cysteine through the conserved F or W. Fields, in order: CDR3 length, clone size, J gene, V gene, D gene, CDR3 DNA, CDR3 protein. A D gene is named only where the DNA matches it firmly. For some rows the clone size is stated as once, few or many, or as a class when expanded; others skip it.

17	-	TRBJ1-4	TRBV4-2	-	TGTGCCAGCAGCCAAGCCCTGACACCAGCAACTAATGAAAAACTGTTTTTT	CASSQALTPATNEKLFF
16	-	TRBJ2-3	TRBV6-4	-	TGTGCCAGCAGTGACAGAGTGCGTCTTTGCACAGATACGCAGTATTTT	CASSDRVRLCTDTQYF
15	-	TRBJ2-7	TRBV6-5	TRBD2	TGTGCCAGCAGTTCCCCGGGACTAGCGGGCTACGAGCAGTACTTC	CASSSPGLAGYEQYF
14	-	TRBJ1-2	TRBV7-2	-	TGTGCCAGCAGCTTTTGGGTAGGGAGTGACGGCTACACCTTC	CASSFWVGSDGYTF
16	-	TRBJ2-7	TRBV4-1	TRBD2	TGCGCCAGCAGCCAAACCGGGACTAGCATAGCCTACGAGCAGTACTTC	CASSQTGTSIAYEQYF
14	-	TRBJ1-1	TRBV3-1/TRBV3-2	-	TGTGCCAGCAGCCAAGCAGGGGCCTACACTGAAGCTTTCTTT	CASSQAGAYTEAFF
15	-	TRBJ1-6	TRBV5-1	TRBD1	TGCGCCAGCAGCTTAACGGACAGGGGGGACTCACCCCTCCACTTT	CASSLTDRGDSPLHF
15	-	TRBJ2-1	TRBV18	TRBD1	TGTGCCAGCTCACCCCGACAGGGGGCAGGAGGAGAGCAGTTCTTC	CASSPRQGAGGEQFF
15	-	TRBJ2-5	TRBV7-3	TRBD2	TGTGCCAGCAGCTTAGCGGGGGGAATCCAAGAGACCCAGTACTTC	CASSLAGGIQETQYF
15	-	TRBJ1-2	TRBV5-1	-	TGCGCCAGCAGCGGAAACAGGTTTCGTCACTATGGCTACACCTTC	CASSGNRFRHYGYTF
16	-	TRBJ1-2	TRBV3-1/TRBV3-2	-	TGTGCCAGCAGCCAAGGGGCAGGGCCGACTTACTATGGCTACACCTTC	CASSQGAGPTYYGYTF
18	-	TRBJ1-4	TRBV14	TRBD1	TGTGCCAGCAGCCAAGACAAGGGGGCGGGCCGGCTATTAGAAAAACTGTTTTTT	CASSQDKGAGRLLEKLFF
16	-	TRBJ2-1	TRBV7-9	-	TGTGCCAGCAGCTTTAGGGGTACGAGCTCCTACAATGAGCAGTTCTTC	CASSFRGTSSYNEQFF
15	once	TRBJ1-1	TRBV9	-	TGTGCCAGCAGCTTTACTTCGGACATATTCACTGAAGCTTTCTTT	CASSFTSDIFTEAFF
14	-	TRBJ2-3	TRBV27	TRBD2	TGTGCCAGCAGACTAGCGGGAGGCACAGATACGCAGTATTTT	CASRLAGGTDTQYF
13	few	TRBJ1-1	TRBV2	-	TGTGCCAGCGAGGCAGCGTTGAACACTGAAGCTTTCTTT	CASEAALNTEAFF
13	-	TRBJ2-1	TRBV6-5	-	TGTGCCAGCAGTTTCGCCCCAGGGAGGCCAATGTTCTTC	CASSFAPGRPMFF
16	-	TRBJ1-6	TRBV7-9	-	TGTGCCAGCAGCAGAGGACAGACCCTCTATAATTCACCCCTCCACTTT	CASSRGQTLYNSPLHF
12	-	TRBJ1-2	TRBV6-6	TRBD1	TGTGCCAGCAGTGGGACAGGGAATGGCTACACCTTC	CASSGTGNGYTF
16	-	TRBJ2-3	TRBV11-2	-	TGTGCCAGCAGCTCGAAACCGGGACTGGGCACAGATACGCAGTATTTT	CASSSKPGLGTDTQYF
16	few	TRBJ1-3	TRBV5-8	-	TGTGCCAGCAGCTTTCCGGGACACCACTCTGGAAACACCATATATTTT	CASSFPGHHSGNTIYF
17	-	TRBJ1-1	TRBV3-1/TRBV3-2	TRBD1	TGTGCCAGCAGCCGAGACAGACGGGACAGGGGTAACACTGAAGCTTTCTTT	CASSRDRRDRGNTEAFF
16	-	TRBJ2-2	TRBV9	TRBD2	TGTGCCAGCAGCGTAAAGACTAGCGTGAACACCGGGGAGCTGTTTTTT	CASSVKTSVNTGELFF
15	-	TRBJ1-3	TRBV6-2/TRBV6-3	-	TGTGCCAGCAGTTATTCGGAGGTGGCTGGAAACACCATATATTTT	CASSYSEVAGNTIYF
13	-	TRBJ1-2	TRBV30	-	TGTGCCTGGAGAGGGTGGGGGCGGAATGGCTACACCTTC	CAWRGWGRNGYTF
15	-	TRBJ2-5	TRBV6-5	TRBD1	TGTGCCAGCACCGCCGGGACAGGGAATAGAGAGACCCAGTACTTC	CASTAGTGNRETQYF
24	-	TRBJ1-6	TRBV1	-	TGCACCAGCAGCCAAGATTGGTTTTTTCCGACAGGGGATCCCTCGAGCTCCTATAATTCACCCCTCCACTTT	CTSSQDWFFPTGDPSSSYNSPLHF
15	-	TRBJ2-7	TRBV10-2	TRBD2	TGCGCCAGCAGTGAGACTAGCGGGGGACCCTACGAGCAGTACTTC	CASSETSGGPYEQYF
12	-	TRBJ2-5	TRBV11-2	-	TGTGCCAGCAGCTTAGATCGGGAGACCCAGTACTTC	CASSLDRETQYF
15	-	TRBJ1-2	TRBV5-6	-	TGTGCCAGCAGCCCTGACTTAGGTTCCAACTATGGCTACACCTTC	CASSPDLGSNYGYTF
17	-	TRBJ2-1	TRBV5-6	TRBD2	TGTGCCAGCAGCTCGATCACACTAGCGGGAGCTGTCAATGAGCAGTTCTTC	CASSSITLAGAVNEQFF
14	-	TRBJ1-5	TRBV11-2	-	TGTGCCAGCAGCCCGATGGGAGGCAATCAGCCCCAGCATTTT	CASSPMGGNQPQHF
15	-	TRBJ1-1	TRBV5-1	TRBD1	TGCGCCAGCAGCCCCTGGACAGGGGGTCGCACTGAAGCTTTCTTT	CASSPWTGGRTEAFF
14	few	TRBJ2-7	TRBV6-6	TRBD2	TGTGCCAGCAGTTACGGGGGGGAAGCAAGGGAGCAGTACTTC	CASSYGGEAREQYF
14	-	TRBJ1-3	TRBV30	TRBD1	TGTGCCTGGAGTGTGAACAGGGGTAGCAGGACCATATATTTT	CAWSVNRGSRTIYF
16	-	TRBJ1-1	TRBV5-1	-	TGCGCCAGCAGCCCCAACACCGGGGTCGAAGGCACTGAAGCTTTCTTT	CASSPNTGVEGTEAFF
14	few	TRBJ1-6	TRBV27	-	TGTGCCAGCGGCCTGCATGGGCGATTATCACCCCTCCACTTT	CASGLHGRLSPLHF
14	-	TRBJ2-5	TRBV7-9	TRBD2	TGTGCCAGCAGCCCAGCGGGAGGGGAAGAGACCCAGTACTTC	CASSPAGGEETQYF
12	-	TRBJ2-7	TRBV7-9	-	TGTGCCAGCAGCTTACTAGACTACGAGCAGTACTTC	CASSLLDYEQYF
14	-	TRBJ2-7	TRBV9	-	TGTGCCAGCAGCGTACTTGACTATTCCTACGAGCAGTACTTC	CASSVLDYSYEQYF
16	few	TRBJ2-5	TRBV5-5	-	TGTGCCAGCAGCTTGTATGGAGTTACCGGTTTGGAGACCCAGTACTTC	CASSLYGVTGLETQYF
14	-	TRBJ2-7	TRBV2	TRBD1	TGTGCCAGCAGAGCTGGGACAGGGACCTACGAGCAGTACTTC	CASRAGTGTYEQYF
15	-	TRBJ1-5	TRBV18	TRBD1	TGTGCCAGCTCACAATACGACAGGGGGGGTCAGCCCCAGCATTTT	CASSQYDRGGQPQHF
13	-	TRBJ1-2	TRBV12-3/TRBV12-4	-	TGTGCCAGCAGCCCAGGTTCTATTGCTGGCTACACCTTC	CASSPGSIAGYTF
12	-	TRBJ1-2	TRBV6-2/TRBV6-3	-	TGTGCCAGCAGTATCTTGAACTATGGCTACACCTTC	CASSILNYGYTF